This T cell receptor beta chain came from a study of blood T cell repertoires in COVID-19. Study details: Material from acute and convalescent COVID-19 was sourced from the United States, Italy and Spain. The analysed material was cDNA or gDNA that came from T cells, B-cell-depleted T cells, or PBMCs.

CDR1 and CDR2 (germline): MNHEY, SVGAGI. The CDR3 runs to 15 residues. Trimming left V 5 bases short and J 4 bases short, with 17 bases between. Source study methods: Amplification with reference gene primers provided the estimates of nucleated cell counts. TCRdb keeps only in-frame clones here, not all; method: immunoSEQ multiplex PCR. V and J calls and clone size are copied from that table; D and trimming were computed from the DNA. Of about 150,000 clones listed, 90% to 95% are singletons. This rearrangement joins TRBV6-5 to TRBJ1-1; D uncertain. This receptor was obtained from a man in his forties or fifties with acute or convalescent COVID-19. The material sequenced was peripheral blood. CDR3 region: CASSRDVREGTEAFF. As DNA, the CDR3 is TGTGCCAGCAGTCGAGACGTCCGGGAGGGCACTGAAGCTTTCTTT.